These 32 T cell receptor beta chains came from one sample sequenced in a study of blood T cells in healthy people across ages. Using a J-beta primer mix together with a sample-barcoded 5' primer, a second PCR was run for about 6 to 12 cycles. TCRdb re-derived calls from the 5' RACE reads in MiXCR, one entry per CDR3 protein. The sample holds about 1,500,000 distinct CDR3 sequences, 40% to 50% seen once. The sample consisted of blood. Receptor source: a woman younger than 30 in good health.

The gene calls are TRBV5-6 and TRBJ2-3; D is ambiguous. Germline V gene lookup returns CDR1 SGHDT and CDR2 YYEEEE. V was shortened by 0 bases and J by 2 bases, with 13 bases between the two germline ends. This CDR3 has 16 amino acids. As DNA, the CDR3 is TGTGCCAGCAGCTTGGGGCCTGTTGGAGTCACAGATACGCAGTATTTT. Its translation: CASSLGPVGVTDTQYF.

This chain connects TRBV6-1 to TRBJ2-1; 9 bases are a match to TRBD2. The CDR3 runs 15 residues. The ends lost 9 bases at V and 0 bases at J; junction bases unmatched: 6. Germline CDR1 is MNHNS and CDR2 is SASEGT. The CDR3 DNA follows: TGTGCCAGTATCAAGCGGGAGGTCTCCTACAATGAGCAGTTCTTC. Encoded protein: CASIKREVSYNEQFF.

This clonotype was seen only once. J is TRBJ2-3 and V is TRBV10-3; 7 bases line up with TRBD2. The germline V gene encodes CDR1 ENHRY and CDR2 SYGVKD. V was pared by 7 bases and J by 2 bases, with 3 bases of the junction left unmatched. This CDR3 contains 13 residues. The CDR3 DNA follows: TGTGCCATCAAAGGGAGGGACACAGATACGCAGTATTTT. Its translation: CAIKGRDTDTQYF.

This clonotype was picked up a small number of times. As DNA, the CDR3 is TGTGCCAGCAGTTACTCGAATCCCCAGATCTCTAACTATGGCTACACCTTC. Residues: CASSYSNPQISNYGYTF. This rearrangement joins TRBV6-5 to TRBJ1-2; D gene uncertain. Deletions cut 0 bases from V and 0 bases from J, with 14 bases between. CDR3 length equals 17 residues. The germline gives CDR1 MNHEY, CDR2 SVGAGI.

This clonotype was recorded a few times. The V and J genes are TRBV29-1 and TRBJ2-1, with TRBD2 identical over 7 bases. This CDR3 region has 12 residues. Germline V lookup: CDR1 SQVTM, CDR2 ANQGSEA. The trim removed 4 bases at V and 8 bases at J, leaving 5 bases unmatched. For the CDR3, the DNA is TGCAGCGTTGGGGAAGCGGGATATGAGCAGTTCTTC. It codes for CSVGEAGYEQFF.

The chain combines TRBV6-1 with TRBJ2-1; 7 bases fit TRBD2. Germline V gives CDR1 MNHNS, CDR2 SASEGT. This CDR3 comprises 12 residues. V lost 7 bases to trimming and J lost 10 bases; unmatched junction nucleotides: 7. CDR3 in amino acids: CASTPSGEEQFF. The CDR3 coding sequence is TGTGCCAGCACCCCAAGCGGGGAAGAGCAGTTCTTC.

The sample holds a few counts of this clonotype. The V call is TRBV15, the J call TRBJ2-1, with 10 bases matching TRBD2. The CDR3 sequence is 15 residues long. Germline lookup yields CDR1 LNHNV and CDR2 YYDKDF (reference sequence). After removal of 2 bases from V and 9 bases from J, the junction contained 7 bases not matched to a gene. The CDR3 sequence is CATSRSSGGLSEQFF. CDR3 DNA sequence: TGTGCCACCAGCAGATCTAGCGGGGGACTAAGTGAGCAGTTCTTC.

The chain carries TRBV3-1 and TRBJ1-1; 8 positions match TRBD1. The germline gives CDR1 LGHDT, CDR2 YNNKEL (reference sequence). The length of the CDR3 is 14 residues. J lost 10 bases, V lost 4 bases, and 11 bases had no gene match. CDR3 in amino acids: CASSRPPLQGGAFF. The CDR3 coding sequence is TGTGCCAGCAGCCGGCCTCCTTTACAGGGGGGAGCTTTCTTT.

Note on this clonotype: A single base separates this from a much larger clone, so it may be a read error. The rearrangement joins TRBV20-1 to TRBJ2-5; the D is unclear. Trimming stripped 7 bases from V and 11 bases from J, with 23 bases between. Germline-derived CDR1 and CDR2 are DFQATT and SNEGSKA (reference sequence). The CDR3 length is 13 residues. The CDR3 DNA sequence: TGCAGTGTGCCCCAGATAGGCAACAATGAGCAGTACTTC. This gives the protein CSVPQIGNNEQYF.

J is TRBJ1-5 and V is TRBV7-2; D remains ambiguous. Germline loops: CDR1 SGHTA, CDR2 FQGNSA. Between the trimmed V and J ends, which lost 7 bases and 0 bases, there was a span of 13 bases. The CDR3 loop spans 15 amino acids. CDR3 sequence reads: CASIPGPYSNQPQHF. The CDR3, as DNA: TGTGCCAGCATCCCAGGTCCGTATAGCAATCAGCCCCAGCATTTT.

On this clonotype: A read error may produce the germline difference seen at one junction end. The chain carries TRBV20-1 and TRBJ2-1, with 7 bases identical to TRBD2. The CDR3 loop spans 15 amino acids. Germline V gene sequence: CDR1 DFQATT, CDR2 SNEGSKA (reference sequence). Here the CDR3 DNA reads TGCAGTGCTAAATCAGCGACTAGCTCCTACAATGAACAGTTCTTC. It encodes CSAKSATSSYNEQFF.

This chain connects TRBV4-1 to TRBJ2-3, with 10 bases fitting TRBD2. Per germline, CDR1 MGHRA and CDR2 YSYEKL. V lost 1 base and J lost 4; bases outside the gene matches: 11. The CDR3 extends over 18 amino acids. CDR3 amino acids: CASSQVWLAGALPDTQYF. In nucleotides, the CDR3 is TGCGCCAGCAGCCAAGTATGGCTAGCGGGAGCTCTGCCAGATACGCAGTATTTT.

The rearrangement joins TRBV2 to TRBJ2-2; no firm D call. Germline assignment: CDR1 SNHLY and CDR2 FYNNEI. V lost 6 bases to trimming and J lost 1 base, with 9 bases between them. CDR3 length equals 14 residues. In DNA form, the CDR3 reads TGTGCCAGCAGCGAGGTCCAGAACACCGGGGAGCTGTTTTTT. It encodes CASSEVQNTGELFF.

The chain couples TRBV4-1 to TRBJ1-2; TRBD1 aligns across 7 bases. CDR1 and CDR2 from the germline V gene are MGHRA and YSYEKL. Germline trimming cut 1 base from V and 5 bases from J; bases unmatched to any gene: 7. CDR3 length: 15 amino acids. The CDR3 region has the DNA TGCGCCAGCAGCCAAGTCCTCGGGACAGCTTATGGCTACACCTTC. Protein product: CASSQVLGTAYGYTF.

The chain has TRBV9 and TRBJ2-6, with TRBD2 as a possible D gene (5 bases). Trimming shortened V by 6 bases and J by 8 bases, and 6 bases separated the two germline ends. CDR1 and CDR2 (germline): SGDLS, YYNGEE. The CDR3 runs 11 residues. CDR3 sequence reads: CASNGTNVLTF. CDR3 DNA: TGTGCCAGCAACGGGACCAACGTCCTGACTTTC. The full variable domain, rest sourced from reference TRBV9 and TRBJ2-6, is DSGVTQTPKHLITATGQRVTLRCSPRSGDLSVYWYQQSLDQGLQFLIQYYNGEERAKGNILERFSAQQFPDLHSELNLSSLELGDSALYFCASNGTNVLTFGAGSRLTVL.

This clonotype was picked up a small number of times. The chain joins TRBV27 to TRBJ2-1; no clear D. V was trimmed by 6 bases and J by 6 bases, leaving 12 bases between them. The CDR3 runs 13 residues. In germline, CDR1 is MNHEY, CDR2 SMNVEV (reference sequence). The CDR3 spells CASSPGNFNEQFF. DNA of the CDR3: TGTGCCAGCAGCCCTGGAAATTTCAATGAGCAGTTCTTC.

The chain combines TRBV20-1 with TRBJ2-7, with 7 bases lining up with TRBD1. The CDR3 totals 13 residues. Germline trimming cut 6 bases from V and 5 bases from J; bases unmatched to any gene: 10. Germline CDR1 reads DFQATT; CDR2 reads SNEGSKA (reference sequence). The CDR3, as DNA: TGCAGTGCCAAGACAGGGAACGGGAACGAGCAGTACTTC. Translating gives CSAKTGNGNEQYF.

The chain carries TRBV28 and TRBJ2-5; D is unclear. CDR3 length: 11 residues. CDR1 is MDHEN and CDR2 is SYDVKM in the germline V gene. V was pared by 5 bases and J by 10 bases, with 11 bases between. The CDR3 DNA reads as TGTGCCAGCAGTAGACTGAGAGACCAGTACTTC. The encoded protein is CASSRLRDQYF.

The chain joins TRBV24-1 to TRBJ2-1, with D perhaps TRBD2 (6 bases). V was clipped by 12 bases and J by 13 bases, with 21 bases between them. In germline, CDR1 is KGHDR, CDR2 SFDVKD. CDR3 length equals 12 residues. In DNA form, the CDR3 reads TGTGCCTCCGCGGGGTCCCAAGAGACCCAGTTCTTC. It specifies CASAGSQETQFF.

This clonotype was observed a handful of times. The gene calls are TRBV4-1 and TRBJ2-2; unclear D gene. Per the germline V gene, CDR1 is MGHRA and CDR2 is YSYEKL. This CDR3 has 14 residues. V was trimmed by 0 bases and J by 4 bases, leaving 6 bases between them. CDR3 in amino acids: CASSQEGFTGELFF. DNA of the CDR3: TGCGCCAGCAGCCAAGAGGGTTTCACCGGGGAGCTGTTTTTT.

This clonotype was counted only a few times. The rearrangement joins TRBV6-5 to TRBJ2-7; unclear D gene. CDR3 size: 13 residues. V dropped 2 bases and J dropped 7 bases, with 12 bases sitting between them. The germline V gene encodes CDR1 MNHEY and CDR2 SVGAGI. The DNA of the CDR3 is TGTGCCAGCAGTTACGCTGAGCGTGGGGAGCAGTACTTC. This codes for CASSYAERGEQYF.

J is TRBJ2-5 and V is TRBV9; a weak D match, TRBD1 (6 bases). The assigned J gene may be wrong: the sequence end matches TRBJ2-7 better. The CDR3 is 13 amino acids. Looked up from germline, CDR1 is SGDLS and CDR2 is YYNGEE. The CDR3 nucleotides read TGTGCCAGCAGCGTAACACAGGGCACCGAGCAGTACTTC. Protein sequence: CASSVTQGTEQYF.

This clonotype is a singleton in its sample. J is TRBJ2-7 and V is TRBV12-3 or TRBV12-4; no clear D. The CDR3 spans 15 residues. Deletions cut 3 bases from V and 1 base from J, with 13 bases between. The chain's CDR3 is CASSFNPPISYEQYF. DNA for the CDR3: TGTGCCAGCAGTTTCAATCCCCCGATTTCCTACGAGCAGTACTTC.

This rearrangement joins TRBV5-1 to TRBJ2-7, with D perhaps assigned TRBD1 or TRBD2 (5 bases each). The CDR3 contains 16 residues. In germline, CDR1 is SGHRS, CDR2 YFSETQ. V was cut by 4 bases and J by 0 bases, with 17 bases left in between. The CDR3 DNA is TGCGCCAGCAGCCGGGGCTCTCCCTCGAGCTCCTACGAGCAGTACTTC. Protein: CASSRGSPSSSYEQYF.

The chain recombines TRBV4-2 with TRBJ2-2; 8 nucleotides line up with TRBD2. The CDR3 spans 17 residues. In germline, CDR1 is LGHNA, CDR2 YNFKEQ. J lost 2 bases, V lost 4 bases, and 9 bases had no gene match. CDR3 nucleotides: TGTGCCAGCAGCCTCTTCGGCGGGGGGACAAACACCGGGGAGCTGTTTTTT. It translates to CASSLFGGGTNTGELFF.

V and J are TRBV7-2 and TRBJ2-5; 11 nucleotides agree with TRBD2. V lost 5 bases, J lost 4 bases, and 12 bases stayed unmatched. Per the germline V gene, CDR1 is SGHTA and CDR2 is FQGNSA. This CDR3 has 17 residues. CDR3 loop: CASSTILAGAAGETQYF. CDR3 DNA: TGTGCCAGCAGCACGATACTAGCGGGGGCGGCTGGAGAGACCCAGTACTTC.

This clonotype showed up many times. The chain is built from TRBV4-1 and TRBJ2-7; D ambiguous. The V end lost 0 bases, the J end lost 3 bases, and 15 bases lay between the germline ends. Germline V CDR1 and CDR2: MGHRA, YSYEKL. CDR3 size: 16 residues. The CDR3 is CASSQDRASLIYEQYF. The CDR3 DNA reads TGCGCCAGCAGCCAAGATAGGGCTAGTCTAATCTACGAGCAGTACTTC.

The chain uses TRBV7-2 and TRBJ2-1, with a tentative D call TRBD1 (6 bases). This CDR3 has 15 amino acids. Trimming removed 1 base from V and 13 bases from J, with 20 bases in between. Germline V CDR1 and CDR2: SGHTA, FQGNSA. In nucleotides, the CDR3 is TGTGCCAGCAGCTTAGTGGGGGCCCGCGATGAGACCCAGTTCTTC. Translating gives CASSLVGARDETQFF. The entire variable domain, with the rest obtained from reference TRBV7-2 and TRBJ2-1, is as follows: GAGVSQSPSNKVTEKGKDVELRCDPISGHTALYWYRQSLGQGLEFLIYFQGNSAPDKSGLPSDRFSAERTGGSVSTLTIQRTQQEDSAVYLCASSLVGARDETQFFGPGTRLTVL.

This rearrangement joins TRBV6-5 to TRBJ2-5, with 8 nucleotides matching TRBD2. The DNA end favors TRBJ2-7, so the J call may be wrong. Per the germline V gene, CDR1 is MNHEY and CDR2 is SVGAGI. CDR3 length: 15 amino acids. For the CDR3, the DNA is TGTGCCAGCAGTTACGCGGGCGGGAGGCTTTACGAGCAGTACTTC. Translated, it gives CASSYAGGRLYEQYF.

For this clonotype: One end of the junction fails to match germline, which may point to a read error. This sequence joins TRBV7-7 and TRBJ2-1; 9 bases are a match to TRBD1. This CDR3 region has 17 residues. CDR1 and CDR2 from the germline V gene are SSHAT and FNYEAQ (reference sequence). CDR3 nucleotides: TGTGCTAGCAGCTTACGGCCCCCCGGGACAGGGAGCAATGAGCAGTTCTTC. Amino acid sequence: CASSLRPPGTGSNEQFF.

The sample holds a few counts of this clonotype. The V and J genes are TRBV20-1 and TRBJ2-3; no clear D gene. The V gene lost 3 bases and the J gene lost 0 bases, with 10 bases spanning the gap. Germline CDR1 reads DFQATT; CDR2 reads SNEGSKA (reference sequence). This CDR3 contains 14 residues. This chain's CDR3 is CSASWAASTDTQYF. The CDR3, as DNA: TGCAGTGCTAGTTGGGCGGCTAGCACAGATACGCAGTATTTT.

This chain uses TRBV11-2 with TRBJ1-1, with 8 positions matching TRBD1. The CDR3 runs to 15 residues. V shed 6 bases and J 1 base; nucleotides not matched to a gene: 7. The germline CDR1 and CDR2 sequences are SGHAT and FQNNGV. The CDR3 region has the DNA TGTGCCAGCAGACACAGGGGGGGGAAGAACACTGAAGCTTTCTTT. Translation: CASRHRGGKNTEAFF.